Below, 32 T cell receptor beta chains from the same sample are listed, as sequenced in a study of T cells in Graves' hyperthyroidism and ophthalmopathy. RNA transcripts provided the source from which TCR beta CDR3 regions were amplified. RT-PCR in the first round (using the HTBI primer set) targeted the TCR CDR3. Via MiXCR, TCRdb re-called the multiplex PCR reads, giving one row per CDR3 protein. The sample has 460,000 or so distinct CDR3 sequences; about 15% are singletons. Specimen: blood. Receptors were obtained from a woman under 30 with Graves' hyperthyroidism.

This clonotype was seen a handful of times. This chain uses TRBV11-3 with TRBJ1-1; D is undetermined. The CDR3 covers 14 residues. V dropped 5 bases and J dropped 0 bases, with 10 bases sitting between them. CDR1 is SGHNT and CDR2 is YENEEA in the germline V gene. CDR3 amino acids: CASSPTVMNTEAFF. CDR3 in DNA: TGTGCCAGCAGCCCTACAGTTATGAACACTGAAGCTTTCTTT.

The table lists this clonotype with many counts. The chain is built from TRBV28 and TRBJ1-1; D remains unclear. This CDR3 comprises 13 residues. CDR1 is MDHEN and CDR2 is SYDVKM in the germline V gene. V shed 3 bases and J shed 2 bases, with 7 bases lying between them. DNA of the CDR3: TGTGCCAGCAGTTTTCTAGAAAACACTGAAGCTTTCTTT. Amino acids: CASSFLENTEAFF.

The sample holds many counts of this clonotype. The CDR3 loop reads CASSHRPGQINTGELFF. CDR3 bases: TGTGCCAGCAGCCACCGTCCGGGACAGATCAACACCGGGGAGCTGTTTTTT. The rearrangement links TRBV14 to TRBJ2-2, with TRBD1 matching over 7 bases. CDR1 is SGHDN, CDR2 FVKESK, per germline. Trimming removed 3 bases from V and 2 bases from J; junction bases left unmatched: 9. The length of the CDR3 is 17 residues.

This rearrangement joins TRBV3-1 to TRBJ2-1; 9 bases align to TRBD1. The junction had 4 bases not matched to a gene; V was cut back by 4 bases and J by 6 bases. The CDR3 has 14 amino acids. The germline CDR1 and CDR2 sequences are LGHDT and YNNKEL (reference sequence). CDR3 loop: CASSRDRDGNEQFF. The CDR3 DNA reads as TGTGCCAGCAGCCGGGACAGGGACGGCAATGAGCAGTTCTTC.

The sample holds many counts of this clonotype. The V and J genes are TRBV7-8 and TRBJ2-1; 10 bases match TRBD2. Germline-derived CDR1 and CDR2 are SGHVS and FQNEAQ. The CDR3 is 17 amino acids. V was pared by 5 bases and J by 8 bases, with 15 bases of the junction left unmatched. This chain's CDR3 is CASSPLAGHTTGDEQFF. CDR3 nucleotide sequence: TGTGCCAGCAGCCCACTAGCGGGACACACTACGGGCGATGAGCAGTTCTTC.

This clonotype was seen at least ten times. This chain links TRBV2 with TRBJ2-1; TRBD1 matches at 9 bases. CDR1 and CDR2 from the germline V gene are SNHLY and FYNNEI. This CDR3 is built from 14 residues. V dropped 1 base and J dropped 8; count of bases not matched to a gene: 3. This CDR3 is CASSEDRGLYEQFF. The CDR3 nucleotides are TGTGCCAGCAGTGAAGACAGGGGGCTCTATGAGCAGTTCTTC.

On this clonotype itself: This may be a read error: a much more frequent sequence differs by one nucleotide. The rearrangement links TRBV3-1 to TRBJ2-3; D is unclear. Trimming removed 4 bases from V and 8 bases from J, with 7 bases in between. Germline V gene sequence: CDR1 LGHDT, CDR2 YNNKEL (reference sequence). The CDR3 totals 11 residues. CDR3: CASSLWGTQYF. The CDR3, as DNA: TGTGCCAGCAGCCTTTGGGGTACGCAGTATTTT.

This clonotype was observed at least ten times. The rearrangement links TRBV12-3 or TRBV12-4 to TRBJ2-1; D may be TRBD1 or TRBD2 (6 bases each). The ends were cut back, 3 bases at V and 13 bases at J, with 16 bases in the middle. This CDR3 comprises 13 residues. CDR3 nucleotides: TGTGCCAGCAGTTTTGGTGTAGGGGGGAGCCAGTTCTTC. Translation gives CASSFGVGGSQFF.

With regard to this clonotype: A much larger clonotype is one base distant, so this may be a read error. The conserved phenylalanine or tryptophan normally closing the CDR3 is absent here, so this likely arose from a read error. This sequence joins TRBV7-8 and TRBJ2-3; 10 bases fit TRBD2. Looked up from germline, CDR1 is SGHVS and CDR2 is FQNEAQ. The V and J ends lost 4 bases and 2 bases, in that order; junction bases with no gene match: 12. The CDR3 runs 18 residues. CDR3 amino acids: CASSSWGLAGAHTDTQYV. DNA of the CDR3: TGTGCCAGCAGCTCGTGGGGGCTAGCGGGAGCGCACACAGATACGCAGTATGTT.

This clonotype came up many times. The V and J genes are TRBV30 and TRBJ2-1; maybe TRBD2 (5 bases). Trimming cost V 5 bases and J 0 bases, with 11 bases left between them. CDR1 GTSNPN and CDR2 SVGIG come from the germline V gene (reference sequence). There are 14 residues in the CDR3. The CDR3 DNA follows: TGTGCCTGGGGAGTAGGAGGCTCCTACAATGAGCAGTTCTTC. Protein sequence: CAWGVGGSYNEQFF.

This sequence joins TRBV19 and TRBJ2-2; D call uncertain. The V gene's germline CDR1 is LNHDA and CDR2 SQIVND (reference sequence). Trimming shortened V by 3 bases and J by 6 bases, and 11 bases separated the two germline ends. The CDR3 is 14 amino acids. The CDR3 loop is CASSISPQPGELFF. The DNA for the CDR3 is TGTGCCAGTAGTATTTCACCGCAACCCGGGGAGCTGTTTTTT. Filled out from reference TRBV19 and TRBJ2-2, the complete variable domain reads DGGITQSPKYLFRKEGQNVTLSCEQNLNHDAMYWYRQDPGQGLRLIYYSQIVNDFQKGDIAEGYSVSREKKESFPLTVTSAQKNPTAFYLCASSISPQPGELFFGEGSRLTVL.

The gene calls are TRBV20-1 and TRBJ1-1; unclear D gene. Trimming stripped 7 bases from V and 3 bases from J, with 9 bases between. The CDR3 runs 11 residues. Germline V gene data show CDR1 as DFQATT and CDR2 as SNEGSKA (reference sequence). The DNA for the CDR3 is TGCAGTGAACGGAGGGACACTGAAGCTTTCTTT. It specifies CSERRDTEAFF.

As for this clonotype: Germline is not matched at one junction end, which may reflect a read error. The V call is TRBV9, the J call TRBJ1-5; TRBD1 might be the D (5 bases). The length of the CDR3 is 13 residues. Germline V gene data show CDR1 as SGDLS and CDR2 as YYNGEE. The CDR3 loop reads CATSRAQRQPQHF. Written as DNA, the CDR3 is TGTGCCACCAGCAGGGCCCAAAGGCAGCCCCAGCATTTT. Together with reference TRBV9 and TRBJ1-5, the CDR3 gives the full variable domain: DSGVTQTPKHLITATGQRVTLRCSPRSGDLSVYWYQQSLDQGLQFLIQYYNGEERAKGNILERFSAQQFPDLHSELNLSSLELGDSALYFCATSRAQRQPQHFGDGTRLSIL.

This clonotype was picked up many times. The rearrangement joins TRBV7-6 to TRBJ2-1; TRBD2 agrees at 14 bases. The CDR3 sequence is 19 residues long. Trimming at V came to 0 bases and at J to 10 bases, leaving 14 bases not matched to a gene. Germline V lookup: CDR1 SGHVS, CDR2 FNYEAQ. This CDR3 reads CASSLAGLAGDPQLREQFF. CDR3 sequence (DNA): TGTGCCAGCAGCTTAGCGGGACTAGCGGGAGACCCACAATTAAGGGAGCAGTTCTTC.

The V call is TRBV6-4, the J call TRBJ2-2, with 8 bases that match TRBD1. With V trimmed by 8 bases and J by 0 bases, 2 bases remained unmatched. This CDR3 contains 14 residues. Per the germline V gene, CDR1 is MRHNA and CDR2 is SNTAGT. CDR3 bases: TGTGCCAGCGGACAGGGCTCGAACACCGGGGAGCTGTTTTTT. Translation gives CASGQGSNTGELFF.

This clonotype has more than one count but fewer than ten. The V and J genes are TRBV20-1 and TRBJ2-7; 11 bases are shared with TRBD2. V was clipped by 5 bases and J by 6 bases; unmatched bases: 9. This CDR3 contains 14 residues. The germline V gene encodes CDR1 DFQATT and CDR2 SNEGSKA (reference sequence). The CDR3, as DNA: TGCAGTGCTCTCGGGACTAGCGGACGGGGCGAGCAGTACTTC. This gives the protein CSALGTSGRGEQYF.

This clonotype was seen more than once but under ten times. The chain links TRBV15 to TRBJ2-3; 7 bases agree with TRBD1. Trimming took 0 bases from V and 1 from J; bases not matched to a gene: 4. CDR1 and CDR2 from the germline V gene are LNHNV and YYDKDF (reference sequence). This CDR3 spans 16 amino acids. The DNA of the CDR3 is TGTGCCACCAGCAGAGAAACAGGGGCGCGCACAGATACGCAGTATTTT. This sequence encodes CATSRETGARTDTQYF. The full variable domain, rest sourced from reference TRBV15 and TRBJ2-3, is DAMVIQNPRYQVTQFGKPVTLSCSQTLNHNVMYWYQQKSSQAPKLLFHYYDKDFNNEADTPDNFQSRRPNTSFCFLDIRSPGLGDTAMYLCATSRETGARTDTQYFGPGTRLTVL.

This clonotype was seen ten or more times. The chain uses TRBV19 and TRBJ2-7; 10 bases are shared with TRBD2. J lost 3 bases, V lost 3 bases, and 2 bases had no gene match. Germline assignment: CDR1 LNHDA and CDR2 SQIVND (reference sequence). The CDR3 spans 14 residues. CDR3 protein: CASSIASGGYEQYF. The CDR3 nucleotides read TGTGCCAGTAGTATCGCTAGCGGGGGCTACGAGCAGTACTTC. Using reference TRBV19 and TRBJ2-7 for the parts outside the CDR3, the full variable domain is DGGITQSPKYLFRKEGQNVTLSCEQNLNHDAMYWYRQDPGQGLRLIYYSQIVNDFQKGDIAEGYSVSREKKESFPLTVTSAQKNPTAFYLCASSIASGGYEQYFGPGTRLTVT.

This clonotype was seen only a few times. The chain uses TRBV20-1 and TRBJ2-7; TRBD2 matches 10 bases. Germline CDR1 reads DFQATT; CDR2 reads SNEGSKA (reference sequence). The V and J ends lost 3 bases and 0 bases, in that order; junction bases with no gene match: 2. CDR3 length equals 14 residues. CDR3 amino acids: CSARWTSGSYEQYF. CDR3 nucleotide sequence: TGCAGTGCTAGGTGGACTAGCGGCTCCTACGAGCAGTACTTC.

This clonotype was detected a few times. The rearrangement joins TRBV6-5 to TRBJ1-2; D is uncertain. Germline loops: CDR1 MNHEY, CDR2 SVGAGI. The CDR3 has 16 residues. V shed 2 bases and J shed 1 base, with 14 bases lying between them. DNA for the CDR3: TGTGCCAGCAGTTACGAGAGGTCCAGAGATAACTATGGCTACACCTTC. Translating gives CASSYERSRDNYGYTF.

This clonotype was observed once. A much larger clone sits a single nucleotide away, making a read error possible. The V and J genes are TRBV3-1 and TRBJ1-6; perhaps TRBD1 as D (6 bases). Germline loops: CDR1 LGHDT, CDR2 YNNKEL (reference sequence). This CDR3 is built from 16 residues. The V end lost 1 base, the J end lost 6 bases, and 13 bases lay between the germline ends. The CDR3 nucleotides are TGTGCCAGCAGCCAAGGGGGGGCGACGCGTAATTCACCCCTCCACTTT. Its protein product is CASSQGGATRNSPLHF.

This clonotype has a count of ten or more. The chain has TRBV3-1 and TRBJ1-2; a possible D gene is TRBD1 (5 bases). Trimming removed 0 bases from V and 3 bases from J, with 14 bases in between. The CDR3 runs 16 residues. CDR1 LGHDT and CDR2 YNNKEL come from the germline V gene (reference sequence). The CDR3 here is CASSQDPRGRDYGYTF. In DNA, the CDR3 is TGTGCCAGCAGCCAAGACCCGCGGGGCAGGGACTATGGCTACACCTTC.

This CDR3 reads CAISESEGGRRYTGELFF. The DNA of the CDR3 is TGTGCCATCAGTGAGTCTGAAGGTGGGAGGAGGTACACCGGGGAGCTGTTTTTT. The chain recombines TRBV10-3 with TRBJ2-2; possible D gene TRBD2, 6 bases. V was trimmed by 0 bases and J by 3 bases, leaving 17 bases between them. The V gene's germline CDR1 is ENHRY and CDR2 SYGVKD. The CDR3 is 18 residues long.

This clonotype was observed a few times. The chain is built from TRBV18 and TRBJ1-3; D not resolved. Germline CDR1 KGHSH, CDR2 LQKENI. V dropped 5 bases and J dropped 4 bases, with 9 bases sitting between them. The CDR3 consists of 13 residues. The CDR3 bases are TGTGCCAGCTCAAGGACCCCAGGAAACACCATATATTTT. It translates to CASSRTPGNTIYF. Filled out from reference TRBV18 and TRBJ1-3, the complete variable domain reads NAGVMQNPRHLVRRRGQEARLRCSPMKGHSHVYWYRQLPEEGLKFMVYLQKENIIDESGMPKERFSAEFPKEGPSILRIQQVVRGDSAAYFCASSRTPGNTIYFGEGSWLTVV.

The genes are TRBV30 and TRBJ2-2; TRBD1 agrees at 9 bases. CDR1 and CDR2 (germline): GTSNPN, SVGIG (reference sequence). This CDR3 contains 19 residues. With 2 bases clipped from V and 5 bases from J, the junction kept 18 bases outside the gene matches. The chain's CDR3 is CAWSRDRAGSRVRTGELFF. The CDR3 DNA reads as TGTGCCTGGAGTAGGGACAGGGCGGGTAGCAGGGTGAGAACCGGGGAGCTGTTTTTT.

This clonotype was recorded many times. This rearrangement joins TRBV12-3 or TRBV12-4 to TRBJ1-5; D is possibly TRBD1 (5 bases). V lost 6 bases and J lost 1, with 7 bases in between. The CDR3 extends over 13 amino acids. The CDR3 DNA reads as TGTGCCAGCAGATACAGGAGCAATCAGCCCCAGCATTTT. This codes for CASRYRSNQPQHF.

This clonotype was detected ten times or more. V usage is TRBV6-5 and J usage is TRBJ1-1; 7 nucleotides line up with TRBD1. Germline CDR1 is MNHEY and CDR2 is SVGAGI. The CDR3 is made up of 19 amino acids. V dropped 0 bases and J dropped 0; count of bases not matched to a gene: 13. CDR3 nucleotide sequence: TGTGCCAGCAGTTACTCGACCGGGACAGTGCCACCCATGAACACTGAAGCTTTCTTT. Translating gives CASSYSTGTVPPMNTEAFF.

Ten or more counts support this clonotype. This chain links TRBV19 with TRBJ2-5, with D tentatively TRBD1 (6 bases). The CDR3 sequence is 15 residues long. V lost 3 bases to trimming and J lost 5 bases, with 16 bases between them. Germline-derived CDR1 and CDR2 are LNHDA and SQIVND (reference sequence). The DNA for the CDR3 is TGTGCCAGTAGTATCATCTCAGGGGCCCGGGAGACCCAGTACTTC. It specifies CASSIISGARETQYF. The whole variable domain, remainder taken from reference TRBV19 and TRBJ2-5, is DGGITQSPKYLFRKEGQNVTLSCEQNLNHDAMYWYRQDPGQGLRLIYYSQIVNDFQKGDIAEGYSVSREKKESFPLTVTSAQKNPTAFYLCASSIISGARETQYFGPGTRLLVL.

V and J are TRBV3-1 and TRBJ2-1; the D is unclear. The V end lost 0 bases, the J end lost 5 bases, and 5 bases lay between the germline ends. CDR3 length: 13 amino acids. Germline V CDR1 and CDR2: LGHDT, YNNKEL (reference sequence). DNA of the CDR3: TGTGCCAGCAGCCAAGATTGGGACAATGAGCAGTTCTTC. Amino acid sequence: CASSQDWDNEQFF.

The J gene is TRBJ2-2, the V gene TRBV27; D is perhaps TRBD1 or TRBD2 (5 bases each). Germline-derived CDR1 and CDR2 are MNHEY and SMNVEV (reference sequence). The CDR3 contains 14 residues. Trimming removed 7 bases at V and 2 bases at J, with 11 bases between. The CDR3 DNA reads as TGTGCCAGCATGTGGGGGATAAACACCGGGGAGCTGTTTTTT. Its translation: CASMWGINTGELFF.

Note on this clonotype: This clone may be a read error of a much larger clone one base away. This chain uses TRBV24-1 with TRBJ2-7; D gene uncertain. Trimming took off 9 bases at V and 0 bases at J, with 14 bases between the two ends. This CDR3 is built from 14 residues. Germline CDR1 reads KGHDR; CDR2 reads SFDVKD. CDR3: CATGPSGLSYEQYF. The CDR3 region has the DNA TGTGCCACCGGGCCTTCGGGCCTCTCCTACGAGCAGTACTTC.

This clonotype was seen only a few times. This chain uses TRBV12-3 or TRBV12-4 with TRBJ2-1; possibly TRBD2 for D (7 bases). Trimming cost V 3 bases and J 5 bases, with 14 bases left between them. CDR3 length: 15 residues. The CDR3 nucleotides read TGTGCCAGCAGTTTCGAGGGGGGAGGGCACAATGAGCAGTTCTTC. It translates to CASSFEGGGHNEQFF.